Listed below are T cell receptor beta chains from one sample, sequenced in a study of post-analysis software for immune sequencing data. TCRdb re-called the PCR reads with MiXCR, one entry per CDR3 protein. Of roughly 410,000 distinct CDR3 sequences listed, approximately 33% are singletons. The sample taken for sequencing was blood. These receptor sequences come from a girl aged 5-17 years with multiple sclerosis. The CDR3 runs from the conserved cysteine through the conserved F or W. The order of the fields is J gene, D gene, V gene, clone size, CDR3 DNA, CDR3 protein. A D gene is named only where the DNA matches it firmly. Only part of the rows carry a size: once, few, many, or a class if the clone is expanded.

>TRBJ2-1|NA|TRBV28|NA
TGTGCCAGCAGTTTTGGGGTGGGGGGTTACAATGAGCAGTTCTTC
CASSFGVGGYNEQFF
>TRBJ2-1|NA|TRBV20-1|NA
TGCAGTGCTAGAGATCTAGGGGGGTCGACCTACAATGAGCAGTTCTTC
CSARDLGGSTYNEQFF
>TRBJ1-5|NA|TRBV10-3|few
TGTGCCATCAGTGATAGCGGAGCCGATCAGCCCCAGCATTTT
CAISDSGADQPQHF
>TRBJ1-2|NA|TRBV6-5|NA
TGTGCCAGCAGACCCCCGGGATCGGGCTATGGCTACACCTTC
CASRPPGSGYGYTF
>TRBJ1-1|NA|TRBV7-9|NA
TGTGCCAGCAGCTCGTTCGTTGTCAGGAACACTGAAGCTTTCTTT
CASSSFVVRNTEAFF
>TRBJ2-1|TRBD2|TRBV25-1|NA
TGTGCCAGCAGAAGTATAGCGGGGGGGCCGGGGAATGAGCAGTTCTTC
CASRSIAGGPGNEQFF
>TRBJ2-5|TRBD2|TRBV7-2|NA
TGTGCCAGCAGCTCAACGGGACTACTACAAGAGACCCAGTACTTC
CASSSTGLLQETQYF
>TRBJ2-2|TRBD2|TRBV5-1|NA
TGCGCCAGCAGCTCTCATCCGGGACTAGCGAACACCGGGGAGCTGTTTTTT
CASSSHPGLANTGELFF
>TRBJ2-1|NA|TRBV5-6|NA
TGTGCCAGCAGCCGGAGGAATAATGAGCAGTTCTTC
CASSRRNNEQFF
>TRBJ1-5|NA|TRBV12-3/TRBV12-4|few
TGTGCCAGCAGTGCCCAGGGTGTACAGCCCCAGCATTTT
CASSAQGVQPQHF
>TRBJ2-5|NA|TRBV6-2/TRBV6-3|NA
TGTGCCAGCAGCCCTAGATACAATGAGCAGTACTTC
CASSPRYNEQYF
>TRBJ2-3|NA|TRBV12-3/TRBV12-4|few
TGTGCCAGCAGACTTGAGGGGGATACGCAGTATTTT
CASRLEGDTQYF
>TRBJ2-7|NA|TRBV20-1|few
TGCAGTGCCTTTACCGACGAGCAGTACTTC
CSAFTDEQYF
>TRBJ1-2|NA|TRBV5-1|NA
TGCGCCAGCAGCTTAGGCCGTAAGGTCGGCTACACCTTC
CASSLGRKVGYTF
>TRBJ1-1|NA|TRBV9|NA
TGTGCCAGCAGCGTAGATGGGGCAGGGAACACTGAAGCTTTCTTT
CASSVDGAGNTEAFF
>TRBJ1-2|NA|TRBV9|NA
TGTGCCAGCAGCATAGATCCGAGCCGTCGACATTATGGCTACACCTTC
CASSIDPSRRHYGYTF
>TRBJ1-6|NA|TRBV6-5|NA
TGTGCCAGCGCGTTGGAGAGCTCACCCCTCCACTTT
CASALESSPLHF
>TRBJ1-1|TRBD1|TRBV29-1|few
TGCAGCGTTGAATTCACAGGGGTAGGGGCTGAAGCTTTCTTT
CSVEFTGVGAEAFF
>TRBJ2-1|NA|TRBV7-2|few
TGTGCCAGCAGCCTAGGGGGGGTTAGGGACTCCTACAATGAGCAGTTCTTC
CASSLGGVRDSYNEQFF
>TRBJ1-5|NA|TRBV20-1|few
TGCAGTGCTCTGACAGGAAGCAATCAGCCCCAGCATTTT
CSALTGSNQPQHF
>TRBJ2-7|NA|TRBV28|few
TGTGCCAGCAGCGCAGGGGGGGCTCCCTCCTACGAGCAGTACTTC
CASSAGGAPSYEQYF
>TRBJ1-2|NA|TRBV6-2/TRBV6-3|few
TGTGCCAGCAGTTACTCGTCGGGAACCGGCTACACCTTC
CASSYSSGTGYTF
>TRBJ2-3|TRBD2|TRBV29-1|NA
TGCAGCGTTGTGGGCGGGGGAGACACTAATACGCAGTATTTT
CSVVGGGDTNTQYF
>TRBJ2-1|NA|TRBV4-1|NA
TGCGCCAGCAGCCTCGACCTGGGGGCATACAATGAGCAGTTCTTC
CASSLDLGAYNEQFF
>TRBJ1-2|NA|TRBV28|few
TGTGCCAGCAGTTTACCCCCGTATGGCTACACCTTC
CASSLPPYGYTF
>TRBJ2-3|NA|TRBV6-5|NA
TGTGCCAGCAGTTACTCGGTAACAGGGACAGATACGCAGTATTTT
CASSYSVTGTDTQYF
>TRBJ1-4|NA|TRBV2|NA
TGTGCCAGCAGTGGGTACGGATTACAGGGATATCGGGAAAAACTGTTTTTT
CASSGYGLQGYREKLFF
>TRBJ1-1|NA|TRBV6-1|few
TGTGCCAGCAGTTTTCGGGACGGGGACACTGAAGCTTTCTTT
CASSFRDGDTEAFF
>TRBJ1-2|TRBD1|TRBV29-1|few
TGCAGCGTTGTCTCATCGAGACAGGGCGGAGGACACTTTGGCTACACCTTC
CSVVSSRQGGGHFGYTF
>TRBJ2-7|NA|TRBV6-6|few
TGTGCCAGCAGTTACTCGTCAAGGACGAGGAGCTCCTACGAGCAGTACTTC
CASSYSSRTRSSYEQYF
>TRBJ2-7|NA|TRBV3-1|NA
TGTGCCAGCGGCCAGTCGTCCGACAGCCCCTACGAGCAGTACTTC
CASGQSSDSPYEQYF
>TRBJ1-2|NA|TRBV20-1|few
TGCAGTGCTATCACGTCAGGGCGGGAGAACTATGGCTACACCTTC
CSAITSGRENYGYTF
>TRBJ1-2|TRBD1|TRBV5-1|NA
TGCGCCAGCAGACGGACAGGGACCTATGGCTACACCTTC
CASRRTGTYGYTF
>TRBJ2-1|NA|TRBV29-1|many
TGCAGCGTTCTACGTGTCAATGAGCAGTTCTTC
CSVLRVNEQFF
>TRBJ1-1|TRBD1|TRBV4-1|few
TGCGCCAGCAGCCAAGTTGACAGGGGAACTGAAGCTTTCTTT
CASSQVDRGTEAFF
>TRBJ2-5|TRBD2|TRBV20-1|few
TGCAGTGCCTCGCTCCCCCTGGGACTAGCTTTAGATGAGACCCAGTACTTC
CSASLPLGLALDETQYF
>TRBJ2-1|NA|TRBV4-3|few
TGCGCCAGCAGCCGAGCGGTGTTAGCACCGTACAATGAGCAGTTCTTC
CASSRAVLAPYNEQFF
>TRBJ2-6|NA|TRBV12-3/TRBV12-4|few
TGTGCCAGCAGGAGCCTCTCTGGGGCCAACGTCCTGACTTTC
CASRSLSGANVLTF
>TRBJ1-2|NA|TRBV6-5|few
TGTGCCAGCAGTCAGGGGTCTGGCTACACCTTC
CASSQGSGYTF
>TRBJ2-3|TRBD2|TRBV20-1|NA
TGCAGTGCTCCACTAGCGGGGGGCACAGATACGCAGTATTTT
CSAPLAGGTDTQYF
>TRBJ1-4|TRBD1|TRBV28|NA
TGTGCCAGCAATACCCTCGGGGCAGGGGGTGAAAAACTGTTTTTT
CASNTLGAGGEKLFF
>TRBJ1-2|NA|TRBV29-1|NA
TGCAGCGTTGAGGTCGCTGGCTCCTATGGCTCCACCTTC
CSVEVAGSYGSTF
>TRBJ2-5|NA|TRBV9|NA
TGTGCCAGCAGCGTGGGGGCTTCCAAAGAGACCCAGTACTTC
CASSVGASKETQYF
>TRBJ1-5|TRBD1|TRBV6-6|few
TGTGCCAGCAGTTACTGGGGACAGGAGAATCAGCCCCAGCATTTT
CASSYWGQENQPQHF
>TRBJ1-4|NA|TRBV7-9|NA
TGTGCCAGCAGCCCTCCTCGACGGGTTGAAAAACTGTTTTTT
CASSPPRRVEKLFF